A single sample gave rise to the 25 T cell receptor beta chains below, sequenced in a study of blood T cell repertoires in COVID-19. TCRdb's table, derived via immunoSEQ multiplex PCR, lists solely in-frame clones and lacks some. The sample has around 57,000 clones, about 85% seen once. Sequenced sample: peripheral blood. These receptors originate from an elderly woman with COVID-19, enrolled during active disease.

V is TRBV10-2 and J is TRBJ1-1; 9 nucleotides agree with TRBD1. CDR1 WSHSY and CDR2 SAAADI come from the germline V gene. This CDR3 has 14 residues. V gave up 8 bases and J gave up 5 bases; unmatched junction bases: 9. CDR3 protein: CASCSGQGPTEAFF. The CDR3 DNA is TGCGCCAGCTGTAGTGGACAGGGGCCGACTGAAGCTTTCTTT.

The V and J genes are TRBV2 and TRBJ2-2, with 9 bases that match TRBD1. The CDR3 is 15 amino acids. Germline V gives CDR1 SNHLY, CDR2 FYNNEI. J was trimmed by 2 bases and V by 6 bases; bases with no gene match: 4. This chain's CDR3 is CASRDRGGNTGELFF. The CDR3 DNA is TGTGCCAGCAGGGACAGGGGTGGAAACACCGGGGAGCTGTTTTTT.

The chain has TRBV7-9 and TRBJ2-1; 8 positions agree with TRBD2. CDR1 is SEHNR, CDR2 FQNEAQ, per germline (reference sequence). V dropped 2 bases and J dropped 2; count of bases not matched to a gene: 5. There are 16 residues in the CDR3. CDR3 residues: CASSLRTGGAYNEQFF. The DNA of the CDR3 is TGTGCCAGCAGCTTACGTACCGGGGGGGCCTACAATGAGCAGTTCTTC.

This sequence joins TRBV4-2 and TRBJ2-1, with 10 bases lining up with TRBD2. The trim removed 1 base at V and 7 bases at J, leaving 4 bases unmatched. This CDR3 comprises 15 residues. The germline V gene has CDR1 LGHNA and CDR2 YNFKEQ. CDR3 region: CASSQGGSGGNEQFF. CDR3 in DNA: TGTGCCAGCAGCCAAGGGGGTAGCGGGGGGAATGAGCAGTTCTTC.

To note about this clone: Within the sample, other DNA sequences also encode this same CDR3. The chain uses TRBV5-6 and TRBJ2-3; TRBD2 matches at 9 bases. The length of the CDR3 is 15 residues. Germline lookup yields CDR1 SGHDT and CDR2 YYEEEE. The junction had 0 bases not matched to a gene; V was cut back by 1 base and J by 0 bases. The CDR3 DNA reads TGTGCCAGCAGCTTGAGCGGGGGGAGCACAGATACGCAGTATTTT. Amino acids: CASSLSGGSTDTQYF.

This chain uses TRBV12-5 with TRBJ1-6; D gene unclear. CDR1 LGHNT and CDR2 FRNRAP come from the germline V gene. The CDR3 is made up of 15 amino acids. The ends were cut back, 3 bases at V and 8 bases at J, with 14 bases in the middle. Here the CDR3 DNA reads TGTGCTAGTGGTTTCAACTCGGCCCGGGATTCACCCCTCCACTTT. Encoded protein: CASGFNSARDSPLHF.

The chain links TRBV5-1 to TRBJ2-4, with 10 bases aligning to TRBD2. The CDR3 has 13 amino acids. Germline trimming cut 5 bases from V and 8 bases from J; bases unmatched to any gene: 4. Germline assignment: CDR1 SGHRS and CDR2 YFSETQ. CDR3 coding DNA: TGCGCCAGCAGGCTAGCGGGGGAAGACATTCAGTACTTC. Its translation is CASRLAGEDIQYF.

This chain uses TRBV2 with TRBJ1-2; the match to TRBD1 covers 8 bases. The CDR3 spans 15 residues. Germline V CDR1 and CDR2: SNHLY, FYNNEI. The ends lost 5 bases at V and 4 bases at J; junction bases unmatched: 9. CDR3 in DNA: TGTGCCAGCAGTTTTAGAGGACAGGGCCCCTATGGCTACACCTTC. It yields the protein CASSFRGQGPYGYTF.

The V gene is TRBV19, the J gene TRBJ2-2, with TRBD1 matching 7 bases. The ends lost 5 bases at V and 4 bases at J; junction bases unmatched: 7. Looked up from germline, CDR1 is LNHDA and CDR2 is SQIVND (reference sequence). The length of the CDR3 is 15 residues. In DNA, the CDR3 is TGTGCCAGTAGTTCCGGACAGGTGACCACCGGGGAGCTGTTTTTT. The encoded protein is CASSSGQVTTGELFF.

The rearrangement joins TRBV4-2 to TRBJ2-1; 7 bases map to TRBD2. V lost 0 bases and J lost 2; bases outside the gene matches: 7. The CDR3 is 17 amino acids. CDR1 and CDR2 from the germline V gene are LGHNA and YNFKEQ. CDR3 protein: CASSQEGASGPYNEQFF. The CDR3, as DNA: TGTGCCAGCAGCCAAGAAGGGGCTAGCGGACCCTACAATGAGCAGTTCTTC.

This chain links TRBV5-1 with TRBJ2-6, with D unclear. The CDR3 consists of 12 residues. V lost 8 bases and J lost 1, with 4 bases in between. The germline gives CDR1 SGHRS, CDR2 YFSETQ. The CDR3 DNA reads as TGCGCCAGTACTTCTGGGGCCAACGTCCTGACTTTC. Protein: CASTSGANVLTF. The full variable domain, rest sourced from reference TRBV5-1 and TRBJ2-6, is KAGVTQTPRYLIKTRGQQVTLSCSPISGHRSVSWYQQTPGQGLQFLFEYFSETQRNKGNFPGRFSGRQFSNSRSEMNVSTLELGDSALYLCASTSGANVLTFGAGSRLTVL.

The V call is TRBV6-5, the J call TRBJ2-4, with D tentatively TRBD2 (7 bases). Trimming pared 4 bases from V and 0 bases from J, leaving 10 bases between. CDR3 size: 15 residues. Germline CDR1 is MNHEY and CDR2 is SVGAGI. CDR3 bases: TGTGCCAGCAGTTCGGGGGGCTTAGCCAAAAACATTCAGTACTTC. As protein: CASSSGGLAKNIQYF.

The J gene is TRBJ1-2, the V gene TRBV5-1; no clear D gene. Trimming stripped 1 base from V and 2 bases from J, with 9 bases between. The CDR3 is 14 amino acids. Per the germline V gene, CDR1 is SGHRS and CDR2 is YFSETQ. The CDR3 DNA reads TGCGCCAGCAGCTTGTTACAGCCCAACTATGGCTACACCTTC. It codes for CASSLLQPNYGYTF.

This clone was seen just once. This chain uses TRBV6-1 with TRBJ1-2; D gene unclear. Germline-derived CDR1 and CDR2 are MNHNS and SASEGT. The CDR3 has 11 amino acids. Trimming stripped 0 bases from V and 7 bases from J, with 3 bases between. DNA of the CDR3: TGTGCCAGCAGTGAAGCGGCTGGCTACACCTTC. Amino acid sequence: CASSEAAGYTF.

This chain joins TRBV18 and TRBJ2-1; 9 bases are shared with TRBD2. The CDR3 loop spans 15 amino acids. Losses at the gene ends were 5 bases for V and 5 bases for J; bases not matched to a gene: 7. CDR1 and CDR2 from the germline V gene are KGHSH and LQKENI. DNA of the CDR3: TGTGCCAGCTCAGGGGCGGGGGGGCCCAACAATGAGCAGTTCTTC. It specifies CASSGAGGPNNEQFF.

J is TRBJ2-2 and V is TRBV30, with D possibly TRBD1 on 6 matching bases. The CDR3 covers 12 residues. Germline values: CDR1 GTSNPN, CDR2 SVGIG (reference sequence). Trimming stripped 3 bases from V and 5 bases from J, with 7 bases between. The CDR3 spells CAWSRGTGELFF. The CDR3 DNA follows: TGTGCCTGGAGCAGGGGAACCGGGGAGCTGTTTTTT.

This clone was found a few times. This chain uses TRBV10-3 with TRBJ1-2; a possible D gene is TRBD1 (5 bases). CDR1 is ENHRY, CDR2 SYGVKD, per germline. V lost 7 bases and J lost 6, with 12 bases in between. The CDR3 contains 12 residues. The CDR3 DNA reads TGTGCCATCACCGAGACGGGGGATGGCTACACCTTC. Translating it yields CAITETGDGYTF.

CDR3 protein: CASSVDRETQYF. The CDR3 DNA reads TGTGCCAGCAGCGTAGATCGGGAGACCCAGTACTTC. The rearrangement links TRBV9 to TRBJ2-5; no reliable D call. The V gene's germline CDR1 is SGDLS and CDR2 YYNGEE. CDR3 size: 12 residues. Trimming removed 0 bases at V and 5 bases at J, with 5 bases between.

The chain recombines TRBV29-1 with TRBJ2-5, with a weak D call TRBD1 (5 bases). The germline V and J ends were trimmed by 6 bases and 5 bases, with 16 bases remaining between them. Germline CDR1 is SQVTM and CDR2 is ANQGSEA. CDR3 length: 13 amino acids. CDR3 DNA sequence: TGCAGCGTAGAAAGACAGCCCGGGGAGACCCAGTACTTC. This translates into CSVERQPGETQYF.

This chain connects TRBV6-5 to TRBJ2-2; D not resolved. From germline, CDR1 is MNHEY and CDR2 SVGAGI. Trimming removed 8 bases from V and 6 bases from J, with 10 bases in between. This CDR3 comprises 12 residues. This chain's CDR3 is CASRSVAGELFF. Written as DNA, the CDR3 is TGTGCCAGCCGGTCTGTGGCCGGGGAGCTGTTTTTT.

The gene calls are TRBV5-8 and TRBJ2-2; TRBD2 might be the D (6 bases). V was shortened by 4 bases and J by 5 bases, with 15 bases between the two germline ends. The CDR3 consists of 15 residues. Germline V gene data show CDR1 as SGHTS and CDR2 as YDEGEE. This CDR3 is CASSPDNRGTGELFF. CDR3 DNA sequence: TGTGCCAGCAGCCCTGACAATCGGGGGACCGGGGAGCTGTTTTTT.

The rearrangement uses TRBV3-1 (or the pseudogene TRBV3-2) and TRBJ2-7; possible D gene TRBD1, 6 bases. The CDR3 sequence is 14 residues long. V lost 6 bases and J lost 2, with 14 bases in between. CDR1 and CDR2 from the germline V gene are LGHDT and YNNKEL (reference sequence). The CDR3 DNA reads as TGTGCCAGCAGTAAATACCGGGACACCTACGAGCAGTACTTC. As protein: CASSKYRDTYEQYF.

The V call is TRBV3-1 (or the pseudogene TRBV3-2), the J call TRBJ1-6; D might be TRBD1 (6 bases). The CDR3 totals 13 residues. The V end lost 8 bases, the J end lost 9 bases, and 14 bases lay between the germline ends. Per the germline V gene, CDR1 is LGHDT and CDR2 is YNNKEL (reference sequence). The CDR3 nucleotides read TGTGCCAGCGCGCGGCAGGGGACTTCACCCCTCCACTTT. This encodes CASARQGTSPLHF.

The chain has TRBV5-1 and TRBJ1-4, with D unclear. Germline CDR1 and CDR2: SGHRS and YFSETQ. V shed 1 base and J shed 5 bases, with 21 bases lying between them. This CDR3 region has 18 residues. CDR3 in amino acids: CASSLTGTVSSGNEKLFF. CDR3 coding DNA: TGCGCCAGCAGCTTGACCGGTACAGTTTCCAGCGGGAATGAAAAACTGTTTTTT.

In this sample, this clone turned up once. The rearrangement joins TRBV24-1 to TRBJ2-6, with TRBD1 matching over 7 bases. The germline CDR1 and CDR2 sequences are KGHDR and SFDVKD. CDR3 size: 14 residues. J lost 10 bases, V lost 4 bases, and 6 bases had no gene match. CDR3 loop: CATSDSRQGNVLTF. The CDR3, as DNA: TGTGCCACCAGTGACTCCCGACAGGGAAACGTCCTGACTTTC.